These T cell receptor beta chains were read from a single sample in a study of T cell responses to AZD1222 COVID-19 vaccine. The repertoire was sequenced with immunoSEQ multiplex PCR; TCRdb's copy has only in-frame clones and lacks some. Of tens of thousands of clones listed, roughly 85% were seen once; the top ten hold roughly 4.3%. The specimen comprised peripheral blood, sampled 28 days after the second AZD1222 dose. The receptors derive from an adult who received the AZD1222 COVID-19 vaccine. Each CDR3 is given with its conserved first and last residue. The D gene is left open where the match is weak. A clone size is listed for some rows: how often the clone was seen (once, few, many), or a class if it is expanded.

size	D	V	J	CDR3	DNA
NA	TRBD1	TRBV5-4	TRBJ1-2	CASSLISGQLYTF	TGTGCCAGCAGCCTAATCTCGGGACAGCTCTACACCTTC
few	TRBD2	TRBV10-3	TRBJ2-3	CASRTSGADTDTQYF	TGTGCCTCCCGGACTAGCGGGGCAGACACAGATACGCAGTATTTT
NA	TRBD2	TRBV5-1	TRBJ2-7	CASSLAGLATLGYEQYF	TGCGCCAGCAGCTTGGCGGGACTAGCCACCTTGGGGTACGAGCAGTACTTC
NA	TRBD1	TRBV29-1	TRBJ2-2	CSVEYRDSRTGELFF	TGCAGCGTTGAATACCGGGACAGTAGGACCGGGGAGCTGTTTTTT
once	NA	TRBV5-1	TRBJ2-3	CASSLGGQSTDTQYF	TGCGCCAGCAGCTTGGGAGGACAGAGCACAGATACGCAGTATTTT
few	NA	TRBV28	TRBJ2-6	CASSPYSGANVLTF	TGTGCCAGCAGCCCTTATTCTGGGGCCAACGTCCTGACTTTC
NA	TRBD2	TRBV10-2	TRBJ2-7	CASQLGLAGGFFSYEQYF	TGCGCCAGCCAACTAGGACTAGCGGGAGGATTCTTCTCCTACGAGCAGTACTTC
NA	NA	TRBV12-3/TRBV12-4	TRBJ2-5	CASSLHGVETQYF	TGTGCCAGCAGTTTACATGGGGTAGAGACCCAGTACTTC
once	NA	TRBV2	TRBJ1-1	CASTHPLMNTEAFF	TGTGCCAGCACCCATCCCCTCATGAACACTGAAGCTTTCTTT
NA	NA	TRBV7-3	TRBJ2-5	CASSLLSQETQYF	TGTGCCAGCAGCTTACTCAGTCAAGAGACCCAGTACTTC
NA	NA	TRBV5-5	TRBJ1-5	CASSLNVWSKEGNQPQHF	TGTGCCAGCAGCTTGAATGTTTGGAGTAAAGAGGGCAATCAGCCCCAGCATTTT
NA	NA	TRBV20-1	TRBJ2-7	CSASEESGHYEQYF	TGCAGTGCTAGTGAGGAATCGGGGCACTACGAGCAGTACTTC
NA	NA	TRBV29-1	TRBJ2-1	CSVGPHNEQFF	TGCAGCGTTGGACCCCACAATGAGCAGTTCTTC
once	NA	TRBV15	TRBJ1-5	CATSSVFRGEGQPQHF	TGTGCCACCAGCAGTGTTTTCAGGGGCGAAGGACAGCCCCAGCATTTT
NA	NA	TRBV7-3	TRBJ2-5	CASSLTREETQYF	TGTGCCAGCAGCTTAACCAGGGAGGAGACCCAGTACTTC
once	NA	TRBV5-1	TRBJ1-1	CASSSVAGSDTEAFF	TGCGCCAGCAGCTCTGTAGCGGGTTCGGACACTGAAGCTTTCTTT
NA	NA	TRBV7-2	TRBJ2-5	CASSLATELAQYF	TGTGCCAGCAGCTTAGCGACAGAATTGGCCCAGTACTTC
NA	NA	TRBV5-8	TRBJ2-1	CASSLTTTKNEQFF	TGTGCCAGCAGCTTGACGACTACTAAAAATGAGCAGTTCTTC
once	NA	TRBV10-1	TRBJ2-3	CASSEASAGTQYF	TGCGCCAGCAGTGAAGCTAGCGCCGGTACGCAGTATTTT
NA	TRBD1	TRBV9	TRBJ1-6	CASSGDRSDSPLHF	TGTGCCAGCAGCGGGGACAGGTCCGATTCACCCCTCCACTTT
NA	NA	TRBV4-1	TRBJ1-4	CASSLTPATHKEKLFF	TGCGCCAGCAGCCTCACCCCAGCTACGCATAAGGAAAAACTGTTTTTT
NA	NA	TRBV6-1	TRBJ1-5	CASSVTTALSNQPQHF	TGTGCCAGCAGTGTAACGACAGCTCTCAGCAATCAGCCCCAGCATTTT
once	NA	TRBV7-2	TRBJ2-1	CASSLGTEPYNEQFF	TGTGCCAGCAGCCTCGGGACCGAACCTTACAATGAGCAGTTCTTC
few	NA	TRBV5-6	TRBJ2-5	CASSLAAQETQYF	TGTGCCAGCAGCTTAGCGGCCCAAGAGACCCAGTACTTC
once	TRBD1	TRBV28	TRBJ2-3	CASSRQGGTDTQYF	TGTGCCAGCAGTAGACAGGGGGGTACAGATACGCAGTATTTT
NA	TRBD1	TRBV18	TRBJ1-4	CASSTGARSEKLFF	TGTGCCAGCTCAACAGGGGCGCGAAGTGAAAAACTGTTTTTT
NA	TRBD2	TRBV11-2	TRBJ2-5	CASSPRTREETQYF	TGTGCCAGCAGCCCACGGACTAGAGAAGAGACCCAGTACTTC
NA	NA	TRBV7-2	TRBJ1-5	CASSLNTGSNQPQHF	TGTGCCAGCAGCTTGAATACTGGGAGCAATCAGCCCCAGCATTTT
NA	NA	TRBV7-2	TRBJ2-7	CASSLAGFFEQYF	TGTGCCAGCAGCTTAGCGGGGTTTTTCGAGCAGTACTTC
NA	NA	TRBV19	TRBJ2-3	CASSIESGSRSLRTQYF	TGTGCCAGTAGTATAGAGTCAGGCTCCCGTTCACTTCGTACGCAGTATTTT
NA	TRBD1	TRBV11-3	TRBJ2-3	CASSHRDRGTDTQYF	TGTGCCAGCAGCCACCGGGACAGGGGTACAGATACGCAGTATTTT
once	NA	TRBV19	TRBJ1-1	CASSILTTGNTEAFF	TGTGCCAGTAGTATCCTTACGACAGGGAACACTGAAGCTTTCTTT
NA	NA	TRBV12-3/TRBV12-4	TRBJ1-5	CASSFQYQPQHF	TGTGCCAGCAGTTTCCAATATCAGCCCCAGCATTTT
NA	NA	TRBV5-6	TRBJ1-1	CASSLLGSLATEAFF	TGTGCCAGCAGCTTGCTCGGATCCTTGGCCACTGAAGCTTTCTTT
once	TRBD2	TRBV4-2	TRBJ2-1	CASSLRLAGVLANEQFF	TGTGCCAGCAGCCTACGACTAGCGGGAGTCCTAGCCAATGAGCAGTTCTTC
NA	NA	TRBV6-2/TRBV6-3	TRBJ1-5	CASSYLPRLEGQPQHF	TGTGCCAGCAGTTATCTACCCAGATTAGAGGGTCAGCCCCAGCATTTT
NA	NA	TRBV6-5	TRBJ2-7	CASSYGQFYEQYF	TGTGCCAGCAGTTATGGACAATTCTACGAGCAGTACTTC
once	TRBD1	TRBV30	TRBJ2-2	CAWTGDRDTGELFF	TGTGCCTGGACCGGGGACAGGGACACCGGGGAGCTGTTTTTT
NA	TRBD2	TRBV11-3	TRBJ2-2	CASSLLSSGSANTGELFF	TGTGCCAGCAGTCTGTTGTCTAGCGGGAGCGCGAACACCGGGGAGCTGTTTTTT